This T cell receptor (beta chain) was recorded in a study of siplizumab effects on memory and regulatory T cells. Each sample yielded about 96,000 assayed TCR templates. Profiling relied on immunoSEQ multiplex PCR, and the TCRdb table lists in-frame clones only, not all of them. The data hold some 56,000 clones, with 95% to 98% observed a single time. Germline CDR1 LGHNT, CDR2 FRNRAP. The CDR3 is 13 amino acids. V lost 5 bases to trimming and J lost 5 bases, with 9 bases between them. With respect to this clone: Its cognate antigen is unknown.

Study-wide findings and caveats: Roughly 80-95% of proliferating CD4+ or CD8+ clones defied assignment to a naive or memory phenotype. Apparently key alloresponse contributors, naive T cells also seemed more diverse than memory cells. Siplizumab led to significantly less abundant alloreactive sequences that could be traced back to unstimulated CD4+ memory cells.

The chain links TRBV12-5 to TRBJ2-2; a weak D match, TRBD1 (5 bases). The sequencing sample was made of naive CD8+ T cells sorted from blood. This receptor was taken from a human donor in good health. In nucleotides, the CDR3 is TGTGCTAGTGGTCCCCAGGGAACCGGGGAGCTGTTTTTT. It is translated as CASGPQGTGELFF.